This T cell receptor beta chain was recovered during a study of cytomegalovirus exposure and HLA in healthy donors. This CDR3 spans 13 amino acids. In germline, CDR1 is SGHNT, CDR2 YYREEE (reference sequence). Trimming took 4 bases from V and 5 from J, leaving 9 bases between them. Whole-study results and caveats: In vitro confirmation showed three CMV-associated chains to be CMV antigen specific. Exclusion applied to some V segments, including TRBV6-2 and TRBV6-3, as they were indistinguishable.

The study ran its PCR with 60 Vbeta and 13 Jbeta primers. The data were produced by immunoSEQ multiplex PCR, yet TCRdb's version contains in-frame clones alone and is incomplete. Its table records around 130,000 clones. Turning to this clone: What it binds is unknown.

The sample taken for sequencing was PBMCs. This chain joins TRBV5-4 and TRBJ2-2; weak D call: TRBD2 (5 bases). The receptor comes from a woman between 40 and 55 years old in good health and CMV-seronegative. CDR3 DNA sequence: TGTGCCAGCAGCACAGCGGTTACCGGGGAGCTGTTTTTT. It is translated as CASSTAVTGELFF.